The 21 T cell receptor beta chains below were found in one sample sequenced in a study of early T cells in non-severe SARS-CoV-2 infection. TCRdb processed the 5' RACE reads anew with MiXCR; each CDR3 protein has one entry. The data contain about 71,000 distinct CDR3 sequences, 9.5% to 15% of them singletons. Sequencing used whole blood, obtained at baseline. The source of these receptors is an adult who was a healthcare worker with PCR-confirmed SARS-CoV-2 infection or an uninfected control (not recorded which).

The genes are TRBV25-1 and TRBJ2-3, with D tentatively TRBD2 (5 bases). Germline lookup yields CDR1 MGHDK and CDR2 SYGVNS. This CDR3 contains 13 residues. Trimming left V 6 bases short and J 10 bases short, with 17 bases between. CDR3 sequence: CASSRTGLWAQYF. The DNA for the CDR3 is TGTGCCAGCAGCCGGACCGGACTCTGGGCGCAGTATTTT.

CDR3 nucleotides: TGTGCCAGCAGATTTCTAGCGGGGACCACCGGGGAGCTGTTTTTT. Translating gives CASRFLAGTTGELFF. V and J are TRBV7-6 and TRBJ2-2, with 9 bases aligning to TRBD2. Germline CDR1 is SGHVS and CDR2 is FNYEAQ. Germline trimming cut 6 bases from V and 4 bases from J; bases unmatched to any gene: 6. The CDR3 totals 15 residues. The full variable domain, completed using reference TRBV7-6 and TRBJ2-2, is GAGVSQSPRYKVTKRGQDVALRCDPISGHVSLYWYRQALGQGPEFLTYFNYEAQQDKSGLPNDRFSAERPEGSISTLTIQRTEQRDSAMYRCASRFLAGTTGELFFGEGSRLTVL.

This clonotype was found many times. CDR3 in amino acids: CASSLTTGAWETQYF. CDR3 DNA: TGTGCCAGCAGCCTGACGACTGGGGCTTGGGAGACCCAGTACTTC. This chain joins TRBV7-3 and TRBJ2-5; maybe TRBD1 (5 bases). Looked up from germline, CDR1 is SGHTA and CDR2 is FQGTGA. Trimming removed 5 bases at V and 5 bases at J, with 18 bases between. The CDR3 sequence is 15 residues long.

The rearrangement uses TRBV7-9 and TRBJ2-2, with TRBD2 identical over 11 bases. Unmatched junction bases numbered 1, after V lost 3 bases and J lost 1 base. The CDR3 consists of 16 residues. CDR1 and CDR2 (germline): SEHNR, FQNEAQ (reference sequence). CDR3 nucleotide sequence: TGTGCCAGCAGCTTGGGACTAGCGGTGAACACCGGGGAGCTGTTTTTT. This encodes CASSLGLAVNTGELFF.

This rearrangement joins TRBV19 to TRBJ2-5; D not certain. V lost 4 bases to trimming and J lost 5 bases, with 5 bases between them. There are 11 residues in the CDR3. Per germline, CDR1 LNHDA and CDR2 SQIVND (reference sequence). Here the CDR3 reads CASSNWETQYF. CDR3 DNA sequence: TGTGCCAGTAGTAATTGGGAGACCCAGTACTTC.

Only a few counts were recorded for this clonotype. The V gene is TRBV3-1, the J gene TRBJ1-5, with D tentatively TRBD1 (5 bases). The CDR3 loop spans 15 amino acids. V was clipped by 3 bases and J by 4 bases, with 13 bases between them. Germline values: CDR1 LGHDT, CDR2 YNNKEL (reference sequence). CDR3 region: CASSHADRPNQPQHF. DNA for the CDR3: TGTGCCAGCAGCCATGCAGACAGACCAAATCAGCCCCAGCATTTT.

At least ten counts were recorded for this clonotype. J is TRBJ1-1 and V is TRBV5-1, with D uncertain. CDR1 is SGHRS and CDR2 is YFSETQ in the germline V gene. V was cut by 0 bases and J by 0 bases, with 6 bases left in between. The CDR3 extends over 14 amino acids. CDR3: CASSLAVVNTEAFF. The CDR3 DNA sequence: TGCGCCAGCAGCTTGGCCGTCGTGAACACTGAAGCTTTCTTT.

This sequence joins TRBV6-6 and TRBJ2-3, with D possibly matching TRBD2 (7 bases). This CDR3 is built from 16 residues. The ends were cut back, 2 bases at V and 1 base at J, with 13 bases in the middle. Germline CDR1 is MNHNY and CDR2 is SVGAGI (reference sequence). The CDR3 loop is CASSYHRAGGTDTQYF. In DNA, the CDR3 is TGTGCCAGCAGTTACCACAGGGCGGGGGGCACAGATACGCAGTATTTT.

This clonotype appeared a few times. J is TRBJ2-7 and V is TRBV18, with D possibly matching TRBD1 (6 bases). Trimming removed 5 bases at V and 4 bases at J, with 18 bases between. Germline-derived CDR1 and CDR2 are KGHSH and LQKENI. The CDR3 length is 15 residues. Written as DNA, the CDR3 is TGTGCCAGCTCAACACAAGGACAGCCAGGATACGAGCAGTACTTC. Protein product: CASSTQGQPGYEQYF.

This clonotype came up a few times. The chain joins TRBV27 to TRBJ2-7, with D perhaps matching TRBD1 or TRBD2 (5 bases each). CDR1 MNHEY and CDR2 SMNVEV come from the germline V gene (reference sequence). The ends were cut back, 2 bases at V and 2 bases at J, with 13 bases in the middle. CDR3 length: 15 amino acids. The CDR3 coding sequence is TGTGCCAGCAGTTTAGCCGGGACGGTCACCTACGAGCAGTACTTC. Translating it yields CASSLAGTVTYEQYF.

The chain uses TRBV20-1 and TRBJ2-3; 11 bases line up with TRBD2. This CDR3 has 16 amino acids. V lost 5 bases to trimming and J lost 5 bases; unmatched junction nucleotides: 12. Germline assignment: CDR1 DFQATT and CDR2 SNEGSKA (reference sequence). CDR3 in amino acids: CSASRLAGKAGDTQYF. The CDR3 DNA reads as TGCAGTGCTTCCCGACTAGCGGGGAAGGCGGGAGATACGCAGTATTTT.

The gene calls are TRBV5-4 and TRBJ1-3, with 8 bases aligning to TRBD1. This CDR3 has 17 residues. Trimming cost V 0 bases and J 4 bases; bases outside gene matches: 9. Germline loops: CDR1 SGHNT, CDR2 YYREEE (reference sequence). The CDR3 here is CASSLGAGGWYGNTIYF. CDR3 nucleotide sequence: TGTGCCAGCAGCTTGGGCGCAGGGGGCTGGTACGGAAACACCATATATTTT.

This clonotype was observed at least ten times. This rearrangement joins TRBV28 to TRBJ2-7; D tentatively reads TRBD1 or TRBD2 (5 bases each). The germline V gene has CDR1 MDHEN and CDR2 SYDVKM. The CDR3 sequence is 18 residues long. The V and J ends lost 4 bases and 1 base respectively, with 23 bases between them. CDR3 in amino acids: CASSSFGARLAGSYEQYF. In nucleotides, the CDR3 is TGTGCCAGCAGTTCCTTCGGGGCGAGGTTAGCCGGTTCCTACGAGCAGTACTTC.

The V gene is TRBV20-1, the J gene TRBJ2-5; 11 bases agree with TRBD1. The CDR3 length is 14 residues. V lost 2 bases to trimming and J lost 4 bases; unmatched junction nucleotides: 3. The V gene's germline CDR1 is DFQATT and CDR2 SNEGSKA (reference sequence). CDR3 protein: CSARRGTGGETQYF. CDR3 DNA sequence: TGCAGTGCTAGACGGGGGACAGGGGGAGAGACCCAGTACTTC.

This clonotype was recorded many times. The chain uses TRBV18 and TRBJ2-3, with TRBD2 as a possible D gene (6 bases). The V gene's germline CDR1 is KGHSH and CDR2 LQKENI. CDR3 length: 16 residues. V shed 3 bases and J shed 3 bases, with 16 bases lying between them. The CDR3 region is CASSPGFGGVTDTQYF. In DNA form, the CDR3 reads TGTGCCAGCTCACCTGGTTTCGGCGGGGTGACAGATACGCAGTATTTT. The variable domain in full, with the rest retrieved from reference TRBV18 and TRBJ2-3, is NAGVMQNPRHLVRRRGQEARLRCSPMKGHSHVYWYRQLPEEGLKFMVYLQKENIIDESGMPKERFSAEFPKEGPSILRIQQVVRGDSAAYFCASSPGFGGVTDTQYFGPGTRLTVL.

Only a few counts were recorded for this clonotype. The rearrangement links TRBV20-1 to TRBJ1-1; no clear D. V lost 4 bases, J lost 1 base, and 10 bases lay in between. The CDR3 is 13 amino acids. Germline loops: CDR1 DFQATT, CDR2 SNEGSKA (reference sequence). CDR3 amino acids: CSANNDPNTEAFF. CDR3 sequence (DNA): TGCAGTGCTAATAACGACCCGAACACTGAAGCTTTCTTT.

The V gene is TRBV10-2, the J gene TRBJ2-7; 9 bases line up with TRBD1. V trimming: 6 bases; J trimming: 2 bases; junction bases outside the gene matches: 5. This CDR3 comprises 14 residues. The germline V gene encodes CDR1 WSHSY and CDR2 SAAADI. This CDR3 is CASRRGTGPYEQYF. The CDR3 DNA is TGCGCCAGCAGGAGGGGGACAGGGCCCTACGAGCAGTACTTC.

CDR3 DNA: TGTGCCAGCAGCTTAGTCCCCGGGAACGAGCAGTACTTC. It is translated as CASSLVPGNEQYF. The J gene is TRBJ2-7, the V gene TRBV11-2; D is perhaps TRBD2 (5 bases). The germline V gene encodes CDR1 SGHAT and CDR2 FQNNGV. Trimming removed 1 base from V and 5 bases from J, with 9 bases in between. The CDR3 is made up of 13 amino acids.

This clonotype has more than one count but fewer than ten. The chain recombines TRBV28 with TRBJ1-1; TRBD1 agrees at 7 bases. Germline V CDR1 and CDR2: MDHEN, SYDVKM. J lost 5 bases, V lost 7 bases, and 13 bases had no gene match. The CDR3 spans 15 residues. The CDR3 nucleotides are TGTGCCAGCAAGGCAGGGGGAGGAGGACGAACTGAAGCTTTCTTT. It is translated as CASKAGGGGRTEAFF.

In this sample, this clonotype turned up a few times. The J gene is TRBJ2-3, the V gene TRBV6-5; 7 nucleotides align to TRBD1. Germline V gene data show CDR1 as MNHEY and CDR2 as SVGAGI. The CDR3 has 16 amino acids. V dropped 6 bases and J dropped 2; count of bases not matched to a gene: 11. For the CDR3, the DNA is TGTGCCAGCAGGGCGACAGGGAATGGATACACAGATACGCAGTATTTT. It yields the protein CASRATGNGYTDTQYF.

V gene TRBV20-1 combines with J gene TRBJ1-1; D is undetermined. The CDR3 sequence is 14 residues long. Germline CDR1 reads DFQATT; CDR2 reads SNEGSKA (reference sequence). The V end was cut by 1 base, the J end by 5 bases, with 14 bases between. CDR3 loop: CSARVGFWETEAFF. The CDR3 nucleotides are TGCAGTGCTAGAGTGGGTTTCTGGGAGACTGAAGCTTTCTTT.